This TCR beta chain comes out of a study of T-cell reconstitution after alpha-beta-depleted transplantation in children (TCRdb year 2016). Background on the whole study: Using TCR repertoire profiling, the study quantitatively followed how T-cell immune reconstitution unfolded in children after TCRalphabeta/CD19-depleted allogeneic hematopoietic cell transplantation.

Libraries were built with PCR. The reads were generated on an Illumina HiSeq 2500. TCR libraries were prepared with molecular barcoding, using unique molecular identifiers to normalize TCRbeta repertoire quantification. TCRdb reanalyzed the raw reads on its own, using fastp at Q25 for trimming and MiXCR for clone calling, and kept in-frame beta chains. Rows are unified per CDR3 protein, each entry keeping the most common DNA and genes. The sample table shows 190,000 or so distinct CDR3 sequences, and roughly 14% are seen once. Around 14% of the sample is in the top ten clones. This clonotype was seen ten or more times. This clone's antigen is unknown. It has no much larger one-base neighbor in the sample; base qualities were not kept. Spanning cysteine to phenylalanine, the CDR3 consists of 14 amino acids. Only the CDR3 DNA stays, 42 bases, in frame from base 1. At the junction V is shortened by 1 base and J by 5 bases, with 11 bases in between.

The specimen comprised PBMCs from the stem cell graft donor, sampled from the stem cell graft. The rearrangement combines TRBV12-3 or TRBV12-4 with TRBJ1-1; the D gene is perhaps TRBD1, from 6 matching bases. The sequence came from a human donor who donated a stem cell graft to a child with acute lymphoblastic leukemia. The sequenced DNA: TGTGCCAGCAGTTTAGGCAGGGGACGGACTGAAGCTTTCTTT. It specifies CASSLGRGRTEAFF.